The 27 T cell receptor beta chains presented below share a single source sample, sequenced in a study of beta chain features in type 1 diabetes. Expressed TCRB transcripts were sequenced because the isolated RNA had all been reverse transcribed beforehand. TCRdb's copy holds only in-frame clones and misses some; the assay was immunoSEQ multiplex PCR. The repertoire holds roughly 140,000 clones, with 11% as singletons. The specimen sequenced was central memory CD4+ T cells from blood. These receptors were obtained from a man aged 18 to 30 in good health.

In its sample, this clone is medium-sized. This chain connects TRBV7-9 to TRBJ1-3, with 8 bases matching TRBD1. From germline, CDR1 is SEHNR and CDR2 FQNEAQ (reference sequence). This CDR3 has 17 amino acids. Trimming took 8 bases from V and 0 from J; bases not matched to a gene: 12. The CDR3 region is CASHYWTGTLSGNTIYF. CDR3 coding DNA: TGTGCCAGCCACTACTGGACAGGGACCCTCTCTGGAAACACCATATATTTT.

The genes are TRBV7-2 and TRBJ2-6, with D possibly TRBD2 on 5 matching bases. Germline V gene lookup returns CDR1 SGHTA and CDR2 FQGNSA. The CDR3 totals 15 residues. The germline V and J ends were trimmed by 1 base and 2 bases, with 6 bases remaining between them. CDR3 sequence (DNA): TGTGCCAGCAGCTTAGTGGGAGCTGGGGCCAACGTCCTGACTTTC. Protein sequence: CASSLVGAGANVLTF.

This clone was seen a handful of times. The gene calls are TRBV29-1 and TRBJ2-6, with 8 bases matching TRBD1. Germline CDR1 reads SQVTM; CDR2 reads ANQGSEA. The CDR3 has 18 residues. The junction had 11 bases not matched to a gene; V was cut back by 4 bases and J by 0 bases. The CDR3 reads CSVANRGIHFSGANVLTF. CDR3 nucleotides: TGCAGCGTTGCCAACAGGGGGATTCACTTCTCTGGGGCCAACGTCCTGACTTTC.

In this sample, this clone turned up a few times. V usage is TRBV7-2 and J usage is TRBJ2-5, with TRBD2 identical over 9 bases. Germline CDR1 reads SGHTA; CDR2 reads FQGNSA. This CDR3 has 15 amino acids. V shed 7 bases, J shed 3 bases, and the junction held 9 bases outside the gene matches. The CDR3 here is CASNARASGEETQYF. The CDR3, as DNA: TGTGCCAGCAACGCCCGGGCTAGCGGGGAAGAGACCCAGTACTTC.

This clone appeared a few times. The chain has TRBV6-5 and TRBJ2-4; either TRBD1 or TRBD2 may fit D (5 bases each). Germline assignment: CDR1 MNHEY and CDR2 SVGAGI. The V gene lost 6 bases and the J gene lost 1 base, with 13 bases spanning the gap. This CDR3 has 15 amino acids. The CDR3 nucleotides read TGTGCCAGCAGATCCCACGGGGACGCCAAAAACATTCAGTACTTC. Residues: CASRSHGDAKNIQYF.

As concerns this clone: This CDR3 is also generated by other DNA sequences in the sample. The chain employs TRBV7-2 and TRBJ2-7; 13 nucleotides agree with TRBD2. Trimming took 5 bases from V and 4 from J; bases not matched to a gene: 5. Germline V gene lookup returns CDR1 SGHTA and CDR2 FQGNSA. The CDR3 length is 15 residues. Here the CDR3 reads CASSPWTSGSYEQYF. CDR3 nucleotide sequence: TGTGCCAGCAGCCCTTGGACTAGCGGGAGTTACGAGCAGTACTTC. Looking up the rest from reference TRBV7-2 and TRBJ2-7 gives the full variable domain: GAGVSQSPSNKVTEKGKDVELRCDPISGHTALYWYRQSLGQGLEFLIYFQGNSAPDKSGLPSDRFSAERTGGSVSTLTIQRTQQEDSAVYLCASSPWTSGSYEQYFGPGTRLTVT.

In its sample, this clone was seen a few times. CDR3 protein: CASTGGSYGYTF. CDR3 in DNA: TGTGCCAGCACAGGGGGGAGCTATGGCTACACCTTC. The chain carries TRBV25-1 and TRBJ1-2; 7 bases map to TRBD1. The length of the CDR3 is 12 residues. V lost 7 bases to trimming and J lost 4 bases; unmatched junction nucleotides: 3. In germline, CDR1 is MGHDK, CDR2 SYGVNS.

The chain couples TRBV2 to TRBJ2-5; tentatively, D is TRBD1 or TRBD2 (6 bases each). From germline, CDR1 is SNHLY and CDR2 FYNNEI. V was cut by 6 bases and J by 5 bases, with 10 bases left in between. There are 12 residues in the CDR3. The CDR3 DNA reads TGTGCCAGCAGAAAAGGGGGGGAGACCCAGTACTTC. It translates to CASRKGGETQYF.

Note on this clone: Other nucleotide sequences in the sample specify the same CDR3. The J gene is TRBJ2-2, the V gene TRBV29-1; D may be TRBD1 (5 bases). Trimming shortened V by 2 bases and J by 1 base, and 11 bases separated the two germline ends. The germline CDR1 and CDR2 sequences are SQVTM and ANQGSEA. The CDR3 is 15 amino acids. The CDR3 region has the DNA TGCAGCGTTGAAAAGGGGTTTGTGAACACCGGGGAGCTGTTTTTT. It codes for CSVEKGFVNTGELFF.

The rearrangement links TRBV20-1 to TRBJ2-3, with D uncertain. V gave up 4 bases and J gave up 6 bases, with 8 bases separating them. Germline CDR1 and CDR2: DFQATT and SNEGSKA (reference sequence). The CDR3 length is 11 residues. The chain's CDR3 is CSAIFRDTQYF. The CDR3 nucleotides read TGCAGTGCTATCTTCCGTGATACGCAGTATTTT.

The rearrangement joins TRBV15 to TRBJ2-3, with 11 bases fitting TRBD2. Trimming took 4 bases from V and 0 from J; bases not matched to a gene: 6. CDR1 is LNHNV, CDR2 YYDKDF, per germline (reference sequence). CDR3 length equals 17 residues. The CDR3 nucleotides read TGTGCCACCAGCATGCCGGGACTAGCGGCTAGCACAGATACGCAGTATTTT. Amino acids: CATSMPGLAASTDTQYF. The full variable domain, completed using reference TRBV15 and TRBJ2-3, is DAMVIQNPRYQVTQFGKPVTLSCSQTLNHNVMYWYQQKSSQAPKLLFHYYDKDFNNEADTPDNFQSRRPNTSFCFLDIRSPGLGDTAMYLCATSMPGLAASTDTQYFGPGTRLTVL.

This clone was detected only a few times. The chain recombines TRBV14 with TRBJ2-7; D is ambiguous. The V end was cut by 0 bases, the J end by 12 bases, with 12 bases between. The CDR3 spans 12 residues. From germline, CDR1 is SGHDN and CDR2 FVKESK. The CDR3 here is CASSQDGPNAYF. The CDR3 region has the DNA TGTGCCAGCAGCCAAGACGGACCAAATGCGTACTTC.

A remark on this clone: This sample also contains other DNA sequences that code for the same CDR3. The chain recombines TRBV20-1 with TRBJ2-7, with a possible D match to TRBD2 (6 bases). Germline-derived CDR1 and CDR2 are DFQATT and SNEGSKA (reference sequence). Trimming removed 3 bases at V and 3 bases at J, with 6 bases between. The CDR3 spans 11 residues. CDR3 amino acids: CSARGLYEQYF. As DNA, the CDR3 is TGCAGTGCTAGGGGACTCTACGAGCAGTACTTC.

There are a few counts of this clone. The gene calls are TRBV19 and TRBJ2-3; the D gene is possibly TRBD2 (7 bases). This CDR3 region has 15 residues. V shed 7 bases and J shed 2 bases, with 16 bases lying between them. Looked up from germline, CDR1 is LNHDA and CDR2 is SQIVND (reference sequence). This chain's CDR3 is CASTRGGGLTDTQYF. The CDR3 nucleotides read TGTGCCAGTACCCGAGGCGGGGGCCTCACAGATACGCAGTATTTT.

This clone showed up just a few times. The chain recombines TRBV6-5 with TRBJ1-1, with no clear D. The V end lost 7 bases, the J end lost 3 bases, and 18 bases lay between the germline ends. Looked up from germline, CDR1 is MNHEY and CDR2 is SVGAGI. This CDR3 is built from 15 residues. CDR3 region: CASTWSGLGDTEAFF. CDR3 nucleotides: TGTGCCAGCACCTGGTCGGGCCTTGGGGACACTGAAGCTTTCTTT.

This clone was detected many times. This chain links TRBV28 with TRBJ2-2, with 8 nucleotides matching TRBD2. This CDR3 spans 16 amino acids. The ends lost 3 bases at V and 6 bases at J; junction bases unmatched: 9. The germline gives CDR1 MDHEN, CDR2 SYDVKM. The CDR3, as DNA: TGTGCCAGCAGTTTTGTGGTAGCGGGGTCAGCCGGGGAGCTGTTTTTT. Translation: CASSFVVAGSAGELFF.

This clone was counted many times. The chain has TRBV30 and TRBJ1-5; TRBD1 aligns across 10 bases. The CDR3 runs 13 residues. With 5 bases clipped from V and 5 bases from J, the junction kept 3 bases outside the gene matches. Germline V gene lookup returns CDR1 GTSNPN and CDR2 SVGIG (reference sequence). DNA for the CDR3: TGTGCCTGGGACAGGGGGCAGGATCAGCCCCAGCATTTT. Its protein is CAWDRGQDQPQHF.

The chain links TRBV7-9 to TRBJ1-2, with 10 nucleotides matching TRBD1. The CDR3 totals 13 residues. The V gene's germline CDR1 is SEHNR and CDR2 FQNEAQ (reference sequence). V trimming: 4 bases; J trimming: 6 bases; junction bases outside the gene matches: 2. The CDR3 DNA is TGTGCCAGCAGCTCGGACAGGGGGAATGGCTACACCTTC. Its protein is CASSSDRGNGYTF.

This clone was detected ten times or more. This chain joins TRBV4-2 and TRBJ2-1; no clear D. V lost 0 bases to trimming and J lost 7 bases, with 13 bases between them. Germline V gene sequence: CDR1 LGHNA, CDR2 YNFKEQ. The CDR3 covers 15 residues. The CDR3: CASSQDSAALNEQFF. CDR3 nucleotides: TGTGCCAGCAGCCAAGATTCGGCCGCGTTGAATGAGCAGTTCTTC.

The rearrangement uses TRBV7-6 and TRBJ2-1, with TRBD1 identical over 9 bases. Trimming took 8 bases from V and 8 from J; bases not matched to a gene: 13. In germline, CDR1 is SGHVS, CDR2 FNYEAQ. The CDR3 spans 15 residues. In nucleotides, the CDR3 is TGTGCCAGCCCCCCCTCGGACAGGGGAGTCGATGAGCAGTTCTTC. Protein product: CASPPSDRGVDEQFF.

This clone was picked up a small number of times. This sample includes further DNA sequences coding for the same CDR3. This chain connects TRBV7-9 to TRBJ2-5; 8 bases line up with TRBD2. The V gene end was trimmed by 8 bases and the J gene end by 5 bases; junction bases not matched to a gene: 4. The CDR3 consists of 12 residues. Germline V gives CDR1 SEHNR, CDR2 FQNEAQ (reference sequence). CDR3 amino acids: CASGRGEETQYF. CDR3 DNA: TGTGCCAGCGGGCGGGGGGAGGAGACCCAGTACTTC.

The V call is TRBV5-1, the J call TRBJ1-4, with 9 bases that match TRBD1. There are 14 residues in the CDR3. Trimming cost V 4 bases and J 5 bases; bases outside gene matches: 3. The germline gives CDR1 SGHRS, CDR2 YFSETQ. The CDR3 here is CASSLDRGNEKLFF. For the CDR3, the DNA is TGCGCCAGCAGCCTCGACAGGGGGAATGAAAAACTGTTTTTT.

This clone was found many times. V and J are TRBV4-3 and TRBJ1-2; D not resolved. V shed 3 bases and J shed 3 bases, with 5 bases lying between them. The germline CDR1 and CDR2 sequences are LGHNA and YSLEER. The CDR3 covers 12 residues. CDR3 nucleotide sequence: TGCGCCAGCAGCCAGCGGGACTATGGCTACACCTTC. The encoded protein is CASSQRDYGYTF.

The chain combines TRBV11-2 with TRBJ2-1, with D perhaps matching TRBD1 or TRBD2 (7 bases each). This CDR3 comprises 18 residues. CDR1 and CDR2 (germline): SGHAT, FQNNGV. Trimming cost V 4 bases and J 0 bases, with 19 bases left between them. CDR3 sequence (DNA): TGTGCCAGCAGCTCAGGGGGGGGCGCCTTAAGCTCCTACAATGAGCAGTTCTTC. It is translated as CASSSGGGALSSYNEQFF.

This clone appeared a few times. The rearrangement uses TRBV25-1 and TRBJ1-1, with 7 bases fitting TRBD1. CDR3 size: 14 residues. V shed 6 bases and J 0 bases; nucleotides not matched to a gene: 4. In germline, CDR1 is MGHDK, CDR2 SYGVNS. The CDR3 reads CASRLQGLNTEAFF. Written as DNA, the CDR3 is TGTGCCAGCAGGCTACAGGGGTTGAACACTGAAGCTTTCTTT.

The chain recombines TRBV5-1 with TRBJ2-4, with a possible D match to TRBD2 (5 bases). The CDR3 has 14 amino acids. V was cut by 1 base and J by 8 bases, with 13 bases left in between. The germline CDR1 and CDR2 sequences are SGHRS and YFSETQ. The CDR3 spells CASSLRAERDIQYF. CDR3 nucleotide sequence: TGCGCCAGCAGCTTGCGCGCCGAGAGGGACATTCAGTACTTC.

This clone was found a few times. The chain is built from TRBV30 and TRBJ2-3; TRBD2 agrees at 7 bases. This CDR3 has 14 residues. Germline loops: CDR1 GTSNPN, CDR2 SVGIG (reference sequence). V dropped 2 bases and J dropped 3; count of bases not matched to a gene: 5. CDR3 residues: CAWSRGSGTDTQYF. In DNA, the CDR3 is TGTGCCTGGAGTCGGGGTAGCGGGACAGATACGCAGTATTTT. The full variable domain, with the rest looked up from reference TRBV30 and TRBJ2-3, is SQTIHQWPATLVQPVGSPLSLECTVEGTSNPNLYWYRQAAGRGLQLLFYSVGIGQISSEVPQNLSASRPQDRQFILSSKKLLLSDSGFYLCAWSRGSGTDTQYFGPGTRLTVL.